This TCR beta chain derives from a study of T cells in Graves' hyperthyroidism and ophthalmopathy. Overall study results and limits: Ophthalmopathy was identified by the model a median approximately 6.9 months ahead of onset.

Amplified TCR beta CDR3 regions derived from RNA transcripts. HTBI primers were used for first-round RT-PCR of the TCR CDR3. TCRdb ran MiXCR on the multiplex PCR reads and lists one entry per CDR3 protein. This table has hundreds of thousands of distinct CDR3 sequences, roughly 22% appearing once. The CDR3 contains 14 residues. Per the germline V gene, CDR1 is SGHTA and CDR2 is FQGNSA. Researchers barred patients who had uncontrolled infection, other autoimmune disease, pregnancy or lactation. In regard to this clonotype: No antigen is known for it. A clone one base away is much larger, so this may be a read error.

The clonotype comes from a man in his thirties or forties with Graves' ophthalmopathy. Sample: blood. This rearrangement joins TRBV7-2 to TRBJ2-3, with D hard to call. The CDR3, as DNA: TGTGCCAGCAGCTTAGCAAGGCTTGGAGATGCGCAGTATTTT. This codes for CASSLARLGDAQYF.